Below are 26 T cell receptor beta chains sequenced from a single sample in a study of CD8 T cells in Susac syndrome. When the RNA was reverse transcribed, random hexamers were used with an input of roughly 0.45 to 1 ug. TCRdb independently ran MiXCR on the immunoSEQ multiplex PCR reads; one entry per CDR3 protein. The table has 180,000 or so distinct CDR3 sequences, roughly 95% seen once. Sequencing used CD4+ T cells from PBMCs. These TCRs come from a human donor in good health.

V and J are TRBV20-1 and TRBJ2-3, with 7 bases aligning to TRBD2. The CDR3 consists of 15 residues. Trimming cost V 2 bases and J 9 bases; bases outside gene matches: 14. The germline gives CDR1 DFQATT, CDR2 SNEGSKA (reference sequence). In nucleotides, the CDR3 is TGCAGTGCTAGATTACTAGCGCCCGCTCCGGGCACGCAGTATTTT. It codes for CSARLLAPAPGTQYF.

CDR3 DNA sequence: TGTGCCAGCAGTCACAGGGCCGGGGGGCCCCAGCATTTT. Translated, it gives CASSHRAGGPQHF. The V and J genes are TRBV6-6 and TRBJ1-5; a possible D gene is TRBD1 (6 bases). Looked up from germline, CDR1 is MNHNY and CDR2 is SVGAGI (reference sequence). Between the trimmed V and J ends, which lost 5 bases and 9 bases, there was a span of 14 bases. The CDR3 extends over 13 amino acids.

This chain connects TRBV20-1 to TRBJ2-7; 8 bases agree with TRBD1. The germline V gene has CDR1 DFQATT and CDR2 SNEGSKA (reference sequence). With 6 bases clipped from V and 1 base from J, the junction kept 5 bases outside the gene matches. This CDR3 comprises 13 residues. CDR3 sequence (DNA): TGCAGTGCCTCGCAGGGGGCATCCTACGAGCAGTACTTC. Protein: CSASQGASYEQYF.

V usage is TRBV29-1 and J usage is TRBJ2-1; 7 nucleotides align to TRBD2. V was pared by 7 bases and J by 1 base, with 4 bases of the junction left unmatched. The CDR3 sequence is 13 residues long. From germline, CDR1 is SQVTM and CDR2 ANQGSEA. CDR3 residues: CSAGLGSYNEQFF. CDR3 coding DNA: TGCAGCGCAGGACTAGGGTCCTACAATGAGCAGTTCTTC.

This chain connects TRBV10-3 to TRBJ1-2, with unresolved D. Germline lookup yields CDR1 ENHRY and CDR2 SYGVKD. V lost 6 bases and J lost 0, with 8 bases in between. The CDR3 spans 13 residues. In nucleotides, the CDR3 is TGTGCCATCAGAGGAGTGACTAACTATGGCTACACCTTC. It encodes CAIRGVTNYGYTF.

The chain links TRBV2 to TRBJ2-2; D is possibly TRBD2 (6 bases). Trimming shortened V by 4 bases and J by 3 bases, and 9 bases separated the two germline ends. This CDR3 comprises 14 residues. CDR1 and CDR2 (germline): SNHLY, FYNNEI. Written as DNA, the CDR3 is TGTGCCAGCAGTGGGGGACTCTACACCGGGGAGCTGTTTTTT. Amino acids: CASSGGLYTGELFF.

The rearrangement links TRBV4-1 to TRBJ1-5; 9 bases map to TRBD1. Germline V gene data show CDR1 as MGHRA and CDR2 as YSYEKL. The ends lost 1 base at V and 7 bases at J; junction bases unmatched: 11. The CDR3 covers 17 residues. The DNA of the CDR3 is TGCGCCAGCAGCCAAGTACCCTACAGGGGGCCAGGCCAGCCCCAGCATTTT. Its translation is CASSQVPYRGPGQPQHF.

The chain has TRBV9 and TRBJ2-1; the match to TRBD2 covers 10 bases. J gave up 0 bases and V 3 bases, and 3 bases lay outside the gene matches. Germline V gene data show CDR1 as SGDLS and CDR2 as YYNGEE. There are 16 residues in the CDR3. Here the CDR3 reads CASSASSGSSYNEQFF. The CDR3 coding sequence is TGTGCCAGCAGCGCTTCTAGCGGGAGCTCCTACAATGAGCAGTTCTTC.

This chain uses TRBV30 with TRBJ2-2; perhaps TRBD2 as D (5 bases). CDR1 and CDR2 from the germline V gene are GTSNPN and SVGIG (reference sequence). Trimming stripped 0 bases from V and 5 bases from J, with 10 bases between. The CDR3 has 14 residues. The CDR3 bases are TGTGCCTGGAGTGTCGGGTCGGGAACCGGGGAGCTGTTTTTT. Amino acid sequence: CAWSVGSGTGELFF.

The rearrangement joins TRBV7-9 to TRBJ1-2, with TRBD1 matching over 8 bases. The V gene end was trimmed by 5 bases and the J gene end by 6 bases; junction bases not matched to a gene: 5. CDR3 length: 13 residues. Germline V gene sequence: CDR1 SEHNR, CDR2 FQNEAQ (reference sequence). The CDR3 coding sequence is TGTGCCAGCAGCCCCGACAGGGGAAATGGCTACACCTTC. Translation gives CASSPDRGNGYTF.

The J gene is TRBJ2-5, the V gene TRBV11-2; D unresolved. CDR3 length equals 13 residues. Germline V gene sequence: CDR1 SGHAT, CDR2 FQNNGV. The V end lost 5 bases, the J end lost 9 bases, and 16 bases lay between the germline ends. CDR3 bases: TGTGCCAGCAGCCCCCCGGCGCGGTCGCCCCAGTACTTC. This gives the protein CASSPPARSPQYF.

This clonotype showed up just once. CDR3 nucleotides: TGTGCCAGCAGCCGGGAAGCGGGAGGCGGAGAAGAGACCCAGTACTTC. This gives the protein CASSREAGGGEETQYF. The genes are TRBV4-2 and TRBJ2-5; 9 nucleotides agree with TRBD2. The germline V gene has CDR1 LGHNA and CDR2 YNFKEQ. Unmatched junction bases numbered 9, after V lost 4 bases and J lost 3 bases. CDR3 length: 16 amino acids.

The V call is TRBV7-2, the J call TRBJ2-3, with 8 bases that match TRBD2. The V gene end was trimmed by 1 base and the J gene end by 2 bases; junction bases not matched to a gene: 8. Looked up from germline, CDR1 is SGHTA and CDR2 is FQGNSA. This CDR3 contains 17 residues. CDR3 DNA: TGTGCCAGCAGCTTAGGCGCGACGGGAGGGCACACAGATACGCAGTATTTT. It specifies CASSLGATGGHTDTQYF.

The gene calls are TRBV20-1 and TRBJ2-5; 7 positions agree with TRBD2. CDR1 is DFQATT and CDR2 is SNEGSKA in the germline V gene (reference sequence). The CDR3 loop spans 14 amino acids. After removal of 4 bases from V and 1 base from J, the junction contained 6 bases not matched to a gene. CDR3 in amino acids: CSATAGEGQETQYF. The CDR3 nucleotides are TGCAGTGCTACGGCGGGAGAGGGCCAAGAGACCCAGTACTTC.

The rearrangement joins TRBV19 to TRBJ2-2; D might be TRBD2 (6 bases). The CDR3 has 14 residues. Per the germline V gene, CDR1 is LNHDA and CDR2 is SQIVND (reference sequence). V lost 5 bases and J 6 bases, leaving 13 bases between the germline ends. The CDR3 sequence is CASSSFPGAGELFF. The CDR3, as DNA: TGTGCCAGTAGTTCGTTTCCGGGAGCCGGGGAGCTGTTTTTT.

The J gene is TRBJ2-1, the V gene TRBV12-3 or TRBV12-4; D assignment may be TRBD1 or TRBD2 (6 bases each). With 7 bases removed from V and 7 bases from J, the gap between germline ends came to 17 bases. This CDR3 has 14 amino acids. In DNA, the CDR3 is TGTGCCAGCAATCTCCTCCGGAGGGGGAATGAGCAGTTCTTC. It yields the protein CASNLLRRGNEQFF.

The chain carries TRBV4-3 and TRBJ2-3; weak D call: TRBD2 (6 bases). The CDR3 totals 15 residues. The V and J ends lost 0 bases and 2 bases respectively, with 9 bases between them. Germline-derived CDR1 and CDR2 are LGHNA and YSLEER. CDR3 residues: CASSQEQRVTDTQYF. The DNA of the CDR3 is TGCGCCAGCAGCCAAGAACAGCGGGTCACAGATACGCAGTATTTT.

The genes are TRBV12-3 or TRBV12-4 and TRBJ1-2; D remains ambiguous. The CDR3 runs 13 residues. Trimming stripped 6 bases from V and 3 bases from J, with 11 bases between. CDR3 amino acids: CASSPLSDYGYTF. The CDR3, as DNA: TGTGCCAGCAGCCCCTTAAGTGACTATGGCTACACCTTC.

CDR3 DNA: TGCAGCATCCGACAGGGGGCCGGGGAGCAGTACTTC. This codes for CSIRQGAGEQYF. The rearrangement uses TRBV29-1 and TRBJ2-7, with 10 bases aligning to TRBD1. V gave up 8 bases and J gave up 7 bases; unmatched junction bases: 8. In germline, CDR1 is SQVTM, CDR2 ANQGSEA. The CDR3 runs 12 residues.

The rearrangement uses TRBV11-2 and TRBJ2-3; no reliable D call. V shed 6 bases and J shed 1 base, with 17 bases lying between them. Germline assignment: CDR1 SGHAT and CDR2 FQNNGV. This CDR3 is 16 amino acids long. The CDR3 reads CASRQGPFRGTDTQYF. Here the CDR3 DNA reads TGTGCCAGCAGACAAGGCCCCTTCCGCGGCACAGATACGCAGTATTTT.

The gene calls are TRBV3-1 and TRBJ2-7; TRBD2 matches 7 bases. This CDR3 has 15 residues. The germline gives CDR1 LGHDT, CDR2 YNNKEL (reference sequence). After removal of 3 bases from V and 4 bases from J, the junction contained 9 bases not matched to a gene. In DNA form, the CDR3 reads TGTGCCAGCAGCCATTTAGCTAGCGGAGTATACGAGCAGTACTTC. This translates into CASSHLASGVYEQYF.

V usage is TRBV2 and J usage is TRBJ2-5, with D unclear. This CDR3 comprises 11 residues. Trimming removed 2 bases from V and 5 bases from J, with 3 bases in between. Germline CDR1 reads SNHLY; CDR2 reads FYNNEI. CDR3 residues: CASSEFETQYF. The DNA of the CDR3 is TGTGCCAGCAGTGAATTTGAGACCCAGTACTTC.

The CDR3: CSASGKGTDTQYF. The CDR3 DNA reads TGCAGTGCTAGCGGGAAGGGCACAGATACGCAGTATTTT. This rearrangement joins TRBV20-1 to TRBJ2-3; tentatively, D is TRBD2 (5 bases). The CDR3 spans 13 residues. Trimming took 3 bases from V and 1 from J, leaving 8 bases between them. Germline V gene data show CDR1 as DFQATT and CDR2 as SNEGSKA (reference sequence).

This sequence joins TRBV25-1 and TRBJ2-1; TRBD2 agrees at 8 bases. The length of the CDR3 is 14 residues. The germline gives CDR1 MGHDK, CDR2 SYGVNS. The V gene end was trimmed by 6 bases and the J gene end by 9 bases; junction bases not matched to a gene: 10. CDR3 in amino acids: CASRGTGGVGEQFF. In DNA form, the CDR3 reads TGTGCCAGCAGAGGGACGGGAGGGGTCGGTGAGCAGTTCTTC.

The rearrangement links TRBV15 to TRBJ2-1; tentatively, D is TRBD1 or TRBD2 (5 bases each). There are 15 residues in the CDR3. The V end lost 5 bases, the J end lost 8 bases, and 19 bases lay between the germline ends. Germline assignment: CDR1 LNHNV and CDR2 YYDKDF (reference sequence). CDR3 sequence: CATSLRGLHRDEQFF. CDR3 bases: TGTGCCACCAGCCTCCGGGGCCTCCACCGCGATGAGCAGTTCTTC.

J is TRBJ2-1 and V is TRBV20-1; 7 nucleotides agree with TRBD1. Germline V lookup: CDR1 DFQATT, CDR2 SNEGSKA (reference sequence). After removal of 5 bases from V and 5 bases from J, the junction contained 9 bases not matched to a gene. The CDR3 runs to 14 residues. The CDR3 here is CSAVRGSGNNEQFF. CDR3 nucleotide sequence: TGCAGTGCTGTCAGGGGGAGTGGTAACAATGAGCAGTTCTTC.